Below are 16 T cell receptor beta chains sequenced from a single sample in a study of T cell changes during pregnancy in multiple sclerosis. Method: immunoSEQ multiplex PCR; TCRdb's copy keeps in-frame clones and lacks some. In the table there are about 40,000 clones, roughly 90% of which are singletons. This material consisted of CD4+ T cells from peripheral blood mononuclear cells, taken before pregnancy. The receptors shown here come from a female donor with multiple sclerosis, enrolled in a pregnancy study.

This clone occurred once. The chain recombines TRBV18 with TRBJ1-2; possible D gene TRBD1, 5 bases. The CDR3 extends over 16 amino acids. Trimming took off 4 bases at V and 6 bases at J, with 21 bases between the two ends. Germline-derived CDR1 and CDR2 are KGHSH and LQKENI. CDR3 nucleotides: TGTGCCAGCTCACGAAACGTACAGGTGCAGTCCGATGGCTACACCTTC. Translated, it gives CASSRNVQVQSDGYTF.

V and J are TRBV9 and TRBJ1-2; TRBD1 agrees at 7 bases. Germline assignment: CDR1 SGDLS and CDR2 YYNGEE. The junction had 3 bases not matched to a gene; V was cut back by 6 bases and J by 7 bases. This CDR3 contains 11 residues. The CDR3 DNA reads TGTGCCAGCAATAGGGGGCTTGGCTACACCTTC. Protein product: CASNRGLGYTF.

The chain combines TRBV15 with TRBJ2-7, with D possibly being TRBD1 (6 bases). From germline, CDR1 is LNHNV and CDR2 YYDKDF (reference sequence). The CDR3 length is 17 residues. Trimming pared 1 base from V and 1 base from J, leaving 17 bases between. The CDR3 region is CATSRGGQTGLSYEQYF. CDR3 bases: TGTGCCACCAGCAGAGGGGGCCAGACAGGTTTATCCTACGAGCAGTACTTC.

The CDR3 region is CASSLGPGQTGNTIYF. As DNA, the CDR3 is TGCGCCAGCAGCTTGGGCCCTGGACAGACTGGAAACACCATATATTTT. V gene TRBV5-1 combines with J gene TRBJ1-3; a weak D match, TRBD1 (6 bases). This CDR3 has 16 residues. The V gene lost 0 bases and the J gene lost 2 bases, with 12 bases spanning the gap. CDR1 SGHRS and CDR2 YFSETQ come from the germline V gene.

V usage is TRBV27 and J usage is TRBJ1-2; 8 bases fit TRBD1. This CDR3 is 18 amino acids long. Germline CDR1 is MNHEY and CDR2 is SMNVEV (reference sequence). The J segment lost 4 bases and the V segment lost 6 bases, leaving 19 bases of the junction unmatched. The CDR3 DNA reads as TGTGCCAGCAGCCCCGGCCTGGCGCACAGGGGGTTGGGCTATGGCTACACCTTC. Its protein is CASSPGLAHRGLGYGYTF.

This chain uses TRBV19 with TRBJ2-3; 11 nucleotides line up with TRBD1. The CDR3 loop spans 17 amino acids. J was trimmed by 0 bases and V by 6 bases; bases with no gene match: 8. Per the germline V gene, CDR1 is LNHDA and CDR2 is SQIVND (reference sequence). CDR3 nucleotide sequence: TGTGCCAGTAGGGACAGGGGGCTGCTGGCTAGCACAGATACGCAGTATTTT. Amino acid sequence: CASRDRGLLASTDTQYF.

The V gene is TRBV5-1, the J gene TRBJ2-3; weak D call: TRBD2 (7 bases). There are 14 residues in the CDR3. Germline V gene lookup returns CDR1 SGHRS and CDR2 YFSETQ. Trimming took 2 bases from V and 5 from J, leaving 12 bases between them. The CDR3 here is CASSLRGAEDTQYF. CDR3 DNA: TGCGCCAGCAGCTTACGGGGGGCTGAAGATACGCAGTATTTT. Full variable domain (remainder filled in from reference TRBV5-1 and TRBJ2-3): KAGVTQTPRYLIKTRGQQVTLSCSPISGHRSVSWYQQTPGQGLQFLFEYFSETQRNKGNFPGRFSGRQFSNSRSEMNVSTLELGDSALYLCASSLRGAEDTQYFGPGTRLTVL.

A few counts support this clone. J is TRBJ1-1 and V is TRBV6-5; 7 bases are a match to TRBD1. Germline-derived CDR1 and CDR2 are MNHEY and SVGAGI. This CDR3 comprises 15 residues. Trimming cost V 6 bases and J 0 bases; bases outside gene matches: 7. The CDR3 region is CASSWDSQMNTEAFF. For the CDR3, the DNA is TGTGCCAGCAGCTGGGACAGCCAGATGAACACTGAAGCTTTCTTT.

V and J are TRBV4-2 and TRBJ2-2; possible D gene TRBD2, 6 bases. Trimming removed 4 bases at V and 6 bases at J, with 15 bases between. The CDR3 length is 15 residues. In germline, CDR1 is LGHNA, CDR2 YNFKEQ. DNA of the CDR3: TGTGCCAGCAGCCCGAGCGGGTGGGGACCCGGGGAGCTGTTTTTT. Its protein is CASSPSGWGPGELFF.

The rearrangement uses TRBV5-1 and TRBJ2-2, with D possibly being TRBD1 (5 bases). The CDR3 extends over 13 amino acids. Trimming pared 3 bases from V and 4 bases from J, leaving 7 bases between. Germline V gene lookup returns CDR1 SGHRS and CDR2 YFSETQ. In DNA form, the CDR3 reads TGCGCCAGCAGCTCCCAGGGCACCGGGGAGCTGTTTTTT. It translates to CASSSQGTGELFF.

The genes are TRBV5-1 and TRBJ2-5, with 8 bases matching TRBD1. Germline CDR1 and CDR2: SGHRS and YFSETQ. The CDR3 is made up of 15 amino acids. J gave up 4 bases and V 2 bases, and 7 bases lay outside the gene matches. The CDR3 protein is CASSFSGTGSETQYF. In DNA, the CDR3 is TGCGCCAGCAGCTTTTCCGGGACAGGATCAGAGACCCAGTACTTC.

The V call is TRBV9, the J call TRBJ2-1; TRBD2 matches at 8 bases. V shed 6 bases and J 10 bases; nucleotides not matched to a gene: 9. Germline V gene data show CDR1 as SGDLS and CDR2 as YYNGEE. The CDR3 covers 13 residues. CDR3 sequence: CASKRIAGKEQFF. The CDR3 coding sequence is TGTGCCAGCAAGAGGATAGCGGGGAAGGAGCAGTTCTTC.

The chain carries TRBV6-1 and TRBJ1-1, with TRBD1 matching 10 bases. There are 15 residues in the CDR3. V gave up 5 bases and J gave up 3 bases; unmatched junction bases: 6. Germline-derived CDR1 and CDR2 are MNHNS and SASEGT. The CDR3 loop is CASSSLTGGYTEAFF. The DNA for the CDR3 is TGTGCCAGCAGTTCTCTGACAGGGGGCTACACTGAAGCTTTCTTT.

The CDR3 coding sequence is TGTGCCAGCAGCTTAGATCCCAGAAATTCACCCCTCCACTTT. Translating it yields CASSLDPRNSPLHF. This rearrangement joins TRBV11-2 to TRBJ1-6, with no clear D. This CDR3 is built from 14 residues. The V end was cut by 0 bases, the J end by 7 bases, with 7 bases between. Germline lookup yields CDR1 SGHAT and CDR2 FQNNGV.

The chain links TRBV2 to TRBJ2-3, with TRBD2 matching 11 bases. The trim removed 4 bases at V and 6 bases at J, leaving 6 bases unmatched. Germline V CDR1 and CDR2: SNHLY, FYNNEI. The CDR3 consists of 15 residues. CDR3 residues: CASSGLAGGSDTQYF. CDR3 coding DNA: TGTGCCAGCAGTGGGCTAGCGGGGGGATCCGATACGCAGTATTTT.

The genes are TRBV5-4 and TRBJ1-1; the D is unclear. Trimming cost V 0 bases and J 8 bases, with 14 bases left between them. Germline V gene lookup returns CDR1 SGHNT and CDR2 YYREEE (reference sequence). The CDR3 has 14 residues. The DNA of the CDR3 is TGTGCCAGCAGCTTGGAACAGCGGGAGACCGAAGCTTTCTTT. Its protein is CASSLEQRETEAFF. The complete variable domain, with remaining parts taken from reference TRBV5-4 and TRBJ1-1, reads ETGVTQSPTHLIKTRGQQVTLRCSSQSGHNTVSWYQQALGQGPQFIFQYYREEENGRGNFPPRFSGLQFPNYSSELNVNALELDDSALYLCASSLEQRETEAFFGQGTRLTVV.